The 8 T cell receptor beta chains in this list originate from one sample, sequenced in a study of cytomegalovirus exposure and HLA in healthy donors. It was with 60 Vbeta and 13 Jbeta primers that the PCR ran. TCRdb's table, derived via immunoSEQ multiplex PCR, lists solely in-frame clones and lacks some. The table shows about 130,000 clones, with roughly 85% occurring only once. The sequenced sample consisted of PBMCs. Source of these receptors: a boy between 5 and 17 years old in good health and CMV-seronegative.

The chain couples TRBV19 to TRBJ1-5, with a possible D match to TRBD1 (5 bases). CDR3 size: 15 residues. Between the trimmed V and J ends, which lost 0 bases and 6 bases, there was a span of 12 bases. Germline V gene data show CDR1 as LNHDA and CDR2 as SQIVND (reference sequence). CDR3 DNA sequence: TGTGCCAGTAGTATAGATTCCGGGGGAGGTCAGCCCCAGCATTTT. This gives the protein CASSIDSGGGQPQHF.

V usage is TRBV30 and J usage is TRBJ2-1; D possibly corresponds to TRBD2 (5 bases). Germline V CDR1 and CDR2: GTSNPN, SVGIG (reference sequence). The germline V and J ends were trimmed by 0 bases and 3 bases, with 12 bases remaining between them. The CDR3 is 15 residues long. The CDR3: CAWSVINSVYNEQFF. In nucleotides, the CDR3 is TGTGCCTGGAGTGTAATAAATAGCGTCTACAATGAGCAGTTCTTC.

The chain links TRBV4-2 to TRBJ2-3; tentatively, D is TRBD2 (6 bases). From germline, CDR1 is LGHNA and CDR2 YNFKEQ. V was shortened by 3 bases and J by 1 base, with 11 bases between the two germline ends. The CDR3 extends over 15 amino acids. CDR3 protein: CASSQGASGTDTQYF. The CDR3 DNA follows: TGTGCCAGCAGCCAGGGAGCTAGCGGCACAGATACGCAGTATTTT.

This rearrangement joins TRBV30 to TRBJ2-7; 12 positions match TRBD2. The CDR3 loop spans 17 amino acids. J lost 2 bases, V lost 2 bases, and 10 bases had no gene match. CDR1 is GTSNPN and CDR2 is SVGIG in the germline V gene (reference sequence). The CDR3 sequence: CAWSSRTSGILPYEQYF. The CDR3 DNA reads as TGTGCCTGGAGTTCCCGGACTAGCGGGATCCTCCCCTACGAGCAGTACTTC. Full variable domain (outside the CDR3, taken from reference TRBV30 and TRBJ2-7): SQTIHQWPATLVQPVGSPLSLECTVEGTSNPNLYWYRQAAGRGLQLLFYSVGIGQISSEVPQNLSASRPQDRQFILSSKKLLLSDSGFYLCAWSSRTSGILPYEQYFGPGTRLTVT.

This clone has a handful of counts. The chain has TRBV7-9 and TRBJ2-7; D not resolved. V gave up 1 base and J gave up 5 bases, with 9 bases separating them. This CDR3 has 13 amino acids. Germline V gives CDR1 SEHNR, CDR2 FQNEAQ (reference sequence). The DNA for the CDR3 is TGTGCCAGCAGCTTAGTCGAAAGCGACGAGCAGTACTTC. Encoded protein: CASSLVESDEQYF.

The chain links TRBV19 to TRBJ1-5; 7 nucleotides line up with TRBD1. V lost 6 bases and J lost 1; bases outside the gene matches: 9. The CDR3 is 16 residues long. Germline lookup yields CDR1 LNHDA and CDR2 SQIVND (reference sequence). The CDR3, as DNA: TGTGCCAGTAGCCACTCGACAGGGTGGAGCAATCAGCCCCAGCATTTT. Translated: CASSHSTGWSNQPQHF.

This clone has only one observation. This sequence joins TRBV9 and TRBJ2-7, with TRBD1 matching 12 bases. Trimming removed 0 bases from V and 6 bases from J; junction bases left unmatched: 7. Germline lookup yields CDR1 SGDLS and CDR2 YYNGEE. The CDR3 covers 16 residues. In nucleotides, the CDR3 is TGTGCCAGCAGCGTAGATCTGGGGACAGGGGGCGCCGAGCAGTACTTC. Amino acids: CASSVDLGTGGAEQYF.

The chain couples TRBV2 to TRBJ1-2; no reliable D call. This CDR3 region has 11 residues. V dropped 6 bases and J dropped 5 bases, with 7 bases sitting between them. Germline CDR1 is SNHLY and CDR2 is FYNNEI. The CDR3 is CASSSIYGYTF. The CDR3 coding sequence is TGTGCCAGCAGCAGTATTTATGGCTACACCTTC.